This T cell receptor (beta chain) was obtained from a study of T-cell memory formation after mild COVID-19. Across the study: Clusters of TCRs were largely donor specific. Study results and limitations: Later expanders leaned CD4+, whereas day 15 to 85 contracting clones were balanced CD4/CD8. The study detected some responding clones in pre-infection memory, suggesting cross-reactive memory joined. Proof of SARS-CoV-2 specificity was absent for the second-wave clones that crested on day 37.

TCRdb itself ran the 5' RACE reads through MiXCR, one entry per CDR3 protein. The table has 350,000 to 550,000 distinct CDR3 sequences, about a sixth seen once. This clonotype turned up a few times. The antigen remains unidentified. This CDR3 contains 12 residues. The V and J ends lost 1 base and 4 bases respectively, with 4 bases between them. The germline V gene has CDR1 SEHNR and CDR2 FQNEAQ (reference sequence). The chain carries TRBV7-9 and TRBJ1-2, with unresolved D. Sample: PBMCs or a T cell subset sorted from them (not recorded which). This sequence was found in a man between 18 and 35 years old who had mild COVID-19 (a few samples of this study predate the infection). Cell type and time point are not known. The CDR3 spells CASSLEAYGYTF. The CDR3 region has the DNA TGTGCCAGCAGCTTAGAGGCCTATGGCTACACCTTC.